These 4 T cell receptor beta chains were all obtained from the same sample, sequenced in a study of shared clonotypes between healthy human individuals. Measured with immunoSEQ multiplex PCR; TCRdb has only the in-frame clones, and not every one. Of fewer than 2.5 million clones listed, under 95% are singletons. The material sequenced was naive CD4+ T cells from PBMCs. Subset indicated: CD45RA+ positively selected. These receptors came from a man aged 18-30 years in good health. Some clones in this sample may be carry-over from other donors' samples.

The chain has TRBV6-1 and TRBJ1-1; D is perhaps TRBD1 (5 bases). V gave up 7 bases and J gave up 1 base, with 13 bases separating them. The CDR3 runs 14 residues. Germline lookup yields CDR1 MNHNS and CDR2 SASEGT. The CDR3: CASTRQPSNTEAFF. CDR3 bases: TGTGCCAGCACCCGACAGCCATCGAACACTGAAGCTTTCTTT.

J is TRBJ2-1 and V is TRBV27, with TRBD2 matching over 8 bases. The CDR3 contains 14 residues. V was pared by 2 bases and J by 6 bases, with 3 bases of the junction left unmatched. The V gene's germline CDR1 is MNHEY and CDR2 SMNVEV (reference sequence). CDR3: CASSLAREVNEQFF. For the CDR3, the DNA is TGTGCCAGCAGTTTAGCGCGGGAGGTCAATGAGCAGTTCTTC.

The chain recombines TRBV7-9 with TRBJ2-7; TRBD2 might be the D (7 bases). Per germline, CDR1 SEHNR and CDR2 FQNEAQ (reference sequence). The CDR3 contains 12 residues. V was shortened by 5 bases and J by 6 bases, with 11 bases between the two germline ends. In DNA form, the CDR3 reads TGTGCCAGCAGCCAAGGGGGGGGCGAGCAGTACTTC. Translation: CASSQGGGEQYF.

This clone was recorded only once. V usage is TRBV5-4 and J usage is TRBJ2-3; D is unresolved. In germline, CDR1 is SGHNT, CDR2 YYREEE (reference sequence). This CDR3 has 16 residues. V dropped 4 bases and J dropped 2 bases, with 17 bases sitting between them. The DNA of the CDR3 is TGTGCCAGCAGCCTAGGTCGTAGCAGGAACACAGATACGCAGTATTTT. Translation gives CASSLGRSRNTDTQYF.